Listed here are 6 T cell receptor beta chains from one sample, sequenced in a study of shared clonotypes between healthy human individuals. Produced via immunoSEQ multiplex PCR; TCRdb's table is partial and in-frame only. The top ten clones hold roughly 0.13% of a sample with about 2,500,000 clones, around nine tenths of them seen once. The sample was naive CD4+ T cells sorted from blood. Subset in this sample: CD45RA+ positively selected. These receptors originate from a young man in good health.

The J gene is TRBJ1-6, the V gene TRBV19; D unresolved. Looked up from germline, CDR1 is LNHDA and CDR2 is SQIVND (reference sequence). This CDR3 has 14 residues. Trimming cost V 3 bases and J 8 bases, with 11 bases left between them. CDR3: CASSINWSDSPLHF. CDR3 bases: TGTGCCAGTAGTATTAATTGGTCGGATTCACCCCTCCACTTT.

The CDR3 reads CASSYLGGTYEQYF. In DNA form, the CDR3 reads TGTGCCAGCAGTTACCTTGGGGGGACCTACGAGCAGTACTTC. The chain couples TRBV6-5 to TRBJ2-7, with a possible D match to TRBD2 (6 bases). Germline V CDR1 and CDR2: MNHEY, SVGAGI. The CDR3 consists of 14 residues. V lost 2 bases and J 2 bases, leaving 10 bases between the germline ends.

Turning to this clone: One end of the junction varies from germline; a read error may be responsible. Other DNA sequences in the same sample also yield this CDR3. The genes are TRBV10-2 and TRBJ2-1, with D tentatively TRBD1 (5 bases). The CDR3 sequence is 13 residues long. CDR1 is WSHSY and CDR2 is SAAADI in the germline V gene. CDR3 DNA: TGCGCCAGCAGCCTGACAGATTACAATGAACAGTTCTTC. Its protein product is CASSLTDYNEQFF.

The chain couples TRBV5-1 to TRBJ2-3; the match to TRBD1 covers 7 bases. CDR1 is SGHRS, CDR2 YFSETQ, per germline. With V trimmed by 6 bases and J by 2 bases, 12 bases remained unmatched. The CDR3 loop spans 16 amino acids. The CDR3 coding sequence is TGCGCCAGCAATACCGGACAGGCCGGGGACACAGATACGCAGTATTTT. Translation: CASNTGQAGDTDTQYF.

J is TRBJ2-1 and V is TRBV20-1; D ambiguous. The CDR3 sequence is 11 residues long. Trimming removed 3 bases at V and 12 bases at J, with 12 bases between. CDR1 is DFQATT and CDR2 is SNEGSKA in the germline V gene (reference sequence). The CDR3 DNA follows: TGCAGTGCTAGCGTGTATTTTGGGCAGTTCTTC. This translates into CSASVYFGQFF.

V and J are TRBV4-1 and TRBJ1-1; 7 nucleotides agree with TRBD1. Germline-derived CDR1 and CDR2 are MGHRA and YSYEKL. The CDR3 has 12 residues. The junction had 4 bases not matched to a gene; V was cut back by 4 bases and J by 8 bases. DNA for the CDR3: TGCGCCAGCAGCCGAGAGGACAGGGAAGCTTTCTTT. Translated, it gives CASSREDREAFF.